Presented here are 22 T cell receptor beta chains from one specimen sequenced in a study of control samples from healthy donors and cancer patients. Measured with immunoSEQ multiplex PCR; TCRdb has only the in-frame clones, and not every one. The sample yields 85,000 to 100,000 clones, roughly four fifths seen once. Sequenced: blood. The receptors here all came from a man aged 55-75 years in good health.

The CDR3 loop reads CASGDRGREKLFF. The CDR3 DNA follows: TGTGCCAGCGGGGACAGGGGGCGTGAAAAACTGTTTTTT. This chain joins TRBV25-1 and TRBJ1-4, with 12 positions matching TRBD1. Losses at the gene ends were 8 bases for V and 7 bases for J; bases not matched to a gene: 2. Germline V lookup: CDR1 MGHDK, CDR2 SYGVNS. CDR3 size: 13 residues.

This chain joins TRBV30 and TRBJ2-7, with TRBD2 matching over 7 bases. Germline values: CDR1 GTSNPN, CDR2 SVGIG (reference sequence). The J segment lost 9 bases and the V segment lost 3 bases, leaving 17 bases of the junction unmatched. This CDR3 has 15 residues. CDR3 residues: CAWSARGSGSGGQYF. The CDR3 region has the DNA TGTGCCTGGAGCGCCCGCGGGAGCGGGTCGGGGGGGCAGTACTTC.

The chain combines TRBV5-4 with TRBJ2-4; TRBD1 agrees at 9 bases. V lost 4 bases, J lost 8 bases, and 10 bases stayed unmatched. The CDR3 covers 15 residues. Germline loops: CDR1 SGHNT, CDR2 YYREEE (reference sequence). The CDR3 protein is CASSLSGQGRDIQYF. CDR3 DNA: TGTGCCAGCAGCCTCTCTGGACAGGGGAGGGACATTCAGTACTTC.

This chain uses TRBV19 with TRBJ1-1; 7 bases are a match to TRBD1. The CDR3 totals 17 residues. Germline CDR1 is LNHDA and CDR2 is SQIVND (reference sequence). Trimming cost V 4 bases and J 1 base; bases outside gene matches: 12. The CDR3 DNA reads as TGTGCCAGTAGTAACCAATTCGGACAGGCTGCGAACACTGAAGCTTTCTTT. It is translated as CASSNQFGQAANTEAFF.

This sequence joins TRBV2 and TRBJ2-7, with TRBD1 matching 11 bases. CDR1 and CDR2 (germline): SNHLY, FYNNEI. The V gene end was trimmed by 7 bases and the J gene end by 7 bases; junction bases not matched to a gene: 12. The CDR3 is 15 amino acids. The DNA of the CDR3 is TGTGCCAGCACCAGAATGGACAGGGGGCCGGCGGAGCAGTACTTC. Protein: CASTRMDRGPAEQYF.

The chain is built from TRBV28 and TRBJ2-3; D is unclear. CDR3 size: 12 residues. CDR1 is MDHEN, CDR2 SYDVKM, per germline. Trimming pared 3 bases from V and 2 bases from J, leaving 3 bases between. This CDR3 is CASSFFTDTQYF. The CDR3 DNA sequence: TGTGCCAGCAGTTTCTTCACAGATACGCAGTATTTT.

This clone was seen ten or more times. The chain couples TRBV28 to TRBJ2-2; TRBD1 aligns across 8 bases. This CDR3 has 13 amino acids. V shed 8 bases and J 7 bases; nucleotides not matched to a gene: 6. From germline, CDR1 is MDHEN and CDR2 SYDVKM. The CDR3 is CASLGQGLGELFF. The CDR3 region has the DNA TGTGCCAGCCTTGGACAGGGCCTCGGGGAGCTGTTTTTT. The full variable domain, in which reference TRBV28 and TRBJ2-2 provide the parts outside the CDR3, is DVKVTQSSRYLVKRTGEKVFLECVQDMDHENMFWYRQDPGLGLRLIYFSYDVKMKEKGDIPEGYSVSREKKERFSLILESASTNQTSMYLCASLGQGLGELFFGEGSRLTVL.

This clone appeared a single time. CDR3 DNA: TGTGCCAGCAAACCCGGGACAGTCACTGAAGCTTTCTTT. Translation: CASKPGTVTEAFF. This chain joins TRBV6-5 and TRBJ1-1; TRBD1 matches 7 bases. Germline V CDR1 and CDR2: MNHEY, SVGAGI. The CDR3 loop spans 13 amino acids. The V segment lost 7 bases and the J segment 4 bases; nucleotides outside the gene matches: 6.

The chain joins TRBV12-3 or TRBV12-4 to TRBJ2-4; D gene uncertain. Trimming left V 6 bases short and J 9 bases short, with 12 bases between. CDR3 size: 12 residues. The CDR3 reads CASSLLPGIQYF. In DNA, the CDR3 is TGTGCCAGCAGCCTACTACCGGGCATTCAGTACTTC.

This chain joins TRBV7-9 and TRBJ1-5; maybe TRBD1 (6 bases). Germline V gene data show CDR1 as SEHNR and CDR2 as FQNEAQ (reference sequence). This CDR3 is built from 15 residues. Trimming took off 0 bases at V and 6 bases at J, with 12 bases between the two ends. The CDR3 sequence is CASSLAGAGGQPQHF. The CDR3 DNA reads as TGTGCCAGCAGCTTAGCGGGGGCCGGGGGTCAGCCCCAGCATTTT. The variable domain in full, with the rest retrieved from reference TRBV7-9 and TRBJ1-5, is DTGVSQNPRHKITKRGQNVTFRCDPISEHNRLYWYRQTLGQGPEFLTYFQNEAQLEKSRLLSDRFSAERPKGSFSTLEIQRTEQGDSAMYLCASSLAGAGGQPQHFGDGTRLSIL.

The chain combines TRBV7-2 with TRBJ2-7, with TRBD1 identical over 7 bases. The CDR3 has 14 residues. Germline-derived CDR1 and CDR2 are SGHTA and FQGNSA. V dropped 5 bases and J dropped 4; count of bases not matched to a gene: 8. CDR3 sequence: CASSQDRVGYEQYF. Written as DNA, the CDR3 is TGTGCCAGCAGCCAAGACAGGGTAGGGTACGAGCAGTACTTC.

The chain is built from TRBV5-1 and TRBJ1-4, with TRBD1 as a possible D gene (6 bases). CDR3 length: 15 residues. CDR1 and CDR2 from the germline V gene are SGHRS and YFSETQ. V was trimmed by 4 bases and J by 5 bases, leaving 15 bases between them. CDR3 coding DNA: TGCGCCAGCAGCAGCCCGGACAGAGAAAATGAAAAACTGTTTTTT. Translating it yields CASSSPDRENEKLFF.

This chain joins TRBV5-1 and TRBJ1-2, with TRBD1 identical over 8 bases. The length of the CDR3 is 15 residues. Germline-derived CDR1 and CDR2 are SGHRS and YFSETQ. With 0 bases clipped from V and 0 bases from J, the junction kept 1 base outside the gene matches. For the CDR3, the DNA is TGCGCCAGCAGCTTGGGGGACAGGACTAACTATGGCTACACCTTC. Residues: CASSLGDRTNYGYTF.

There are a few counts of this clone. The V call is TRBV30, the J call TRBJ1-1, with D unclear. The CDR3 loop spans 13 amino acids. Germline CDR1 reads GTSNPN; CDR2 reads SVGIG (reference sequence). The V and J ends lost 0 bases and 9 bases respectively, with 14 bases between them. The CDR3 loop reads CAWSVRGEGKAFF. The CDR3 bases are TGTGCCTGGAGTGTACGTGGGGAAGGGAAAGCTTTCTTT.

The rearrangement joins TRBV6-5 to TRBJ2-5, with D uncertain. CDR1 is MNHEY, CDR2 SVGAGI, per germline. The CDR3 loop spans 13 amino acids. V lost 8 bases to trimming and J lost 5 bases, with 15 bases between them. CDR3 amino acids: CASLKGIRETQYF. Here the CDR3 DNA reads TGTGCCAGCCTTAAGGGCATACGGGAGACCCAGTACTTC.

The V gene is TRBV12-3 or TRBV12-4, the J gene TRBJ2-1; tentatively, D is TRBD2 (6 bases). Trimming stripped 7 bases from V and 9 bases from J, with 16 bases between. The CDR3 totals 13 residues. The CDR3 reads CASIVGEASEQFF. In DNA, the CDR3 is TGTGCCAGCATCGTGGGGGAGGCGAGTGAGCAGTTCTTC.

The table lists this clone with a few counts. J is TRBJ1-1 and V is TRBV9, with D possibly being TRBD1 (5 bases). The CDR3 is made up of 13 amino acids. V gave up 4 bases and J gave up 4 bases, with 11 bases separating them. Germline V gives CDR1 SGDLS, CDR2 YYNGEE. The DNA for the CDR3 is TGTGCCAGCAGCCCGGGGGGAAGCACTGAAGCTTTCTTT. Translated: CASSPGGSTEAFF.

The chain carries TRBV9 and TRBJ1-1; D might be TRBD1 (5 bases). This CDR3 comprises 13 residues. Germline lookup yields CDR1 SGDLS and CDR2 YYNGEE. Trimming shortened V by 0 bases and J by 11 bases, and 14 bases separated the two germline ends. This chain's CDR3 is CASSVGKGVGAFF. CDR3 nucleotides: TGTGCCAGCAGCGTAGGTAAAGGGGTGGGGGCTTTCTTT.

This chain links TRBV7-2 with TRBJ1-4, with D perhaps TRBD1 (5 bases). The CDR3 is 18 amino acids. Germline V gives CDR1 SGHTA, CDR2 FQGNSA. V lost 2 bases and J 3 bases, leaving 19 bases between the germline ends. CDR3 DNA: TGTGCCAGCAGCTTAAACTTCCGGAATATGGGGGCTAATGAAAAACTGTTTTTT. Its translation: CASSLNFRNMGANEKLFF.

A word on this clone: This sample also contains other DNA sequences that code for the same CDR3. The chain couples TRBV29-1 to TRBJ1-3; D ambiguous. From germline, CDR1 is SQVTM and CDR2 ANQGSEA. With 3 bases removed from V and 1 base from J, the gap between germline ends came to 10 bases. The CDR3 is 14 amino acids. The chain's CDR3 is CSVDSSGSGNTIYF. DNA for the CDR3: TGCAGCGTTGATAGTTCGGGGTCTGGAAACACCATATATTTT.

This clone has a handful of counts. This rearrangement joins TRBV12-5 to TRBJ2-1; D ambiguous. Germline V gene sequence: CDR1 LGHNT, CDR2 FRNRAP. The CDR3 has 12 amino acids. Trimming shortened V by 2 bases and J by 5 bases, and 4 bases separated the two germline ends. CDR3 nucleotide sequence: TGTGCTAGTGGTTTGTTAAACAATGAGCAGTTCTTC. Translating gives CASGLLNNEQFF.

V and J are TRBV5-1 and TRBJ1-4; D call uncertain. The ends were cut back, 4 bases at V and 6 bases at J, with 19 bases in the middle. This CDR3 comprises 16 residues. The V gene's germline CDR1 is SGHRS and CDR2 YFSETQ. DNA for the CDR3: TGCGCCAGCAGCGCCGACCTCACGGGTTATGATGAAAAACTGTTTTTT. It codes for CASSADLTGYDEKLFF.